The rows below give T cell receptor beta chains drawn from one sample of a study of blood T cell repertoires in COVID-19. TCRdb's copy holds only in-frame clones and misses some; the assay was immunoSEQ multiplex PCR. This table has around 270,000 clones, over 75% appearing once. Material for sequencing was PBMCs or T cells enriched from blood (not recorded which). The receptors come from a woman in her 30s who had recovered from COVID-19. The CDR3 runs from the conserved cysteine through the conserved F or W. D genes are given only for firm matches. Expanded clones are given a class, and other clones once, few, many or no size at all.

V: TRBV28
D: -
J: TRBJ1-2
size: -
CDR3: CASSADSNYGYTF
DNA: TGTGCCAGCAGTGCCGACAGTAACTATGGCTACACCTTC

V: TRBV25-1
D: -
J: TRBJ2-5
size: -
CDR3: CASSESWSKETQYF
DNA: TGTGCCAGCAGTGAATCTTGGAGCAAGGAGACCCAGTACTTC

V: TRBV27
D: -
J: TRBJ2-5
size: once
CDR3: CASSEYRERQETQYF
DNA: TGTGCCAGCAGTGAATATCGGGAACGACAAGAGACCCAGTACTTC

V: TRBV25-1
D: TRBD1
J: TRBJ2-7
size: -
CDR3: CASSDRQGRGQYF
DNA: TGTGCCAGCAGTGACAGACAGGGACGGGGGCAGTACTTC

V: TRBV29-1
D: -
J: TRBJ1-2
size: once
CDR3: CSVVPRGGQGYGYTF
DNA: TGCAGCGTTGTCCCCCGCGGGGGGCAAGGCTATGGCTACACCTTC

V: TRBV19
D: TRBD1
J: TRBJ1-5
size: -
CDR3: CASYPGQGAQPQHF
DNA: TGTGCCAGTTACCCGGGACAGGGTGCTCAGCCCCAGCATTTT

V: TRBV5-5
D: TRBD1
J: TRBJ2-7
size: -
CDR3: CASSPGTGLYEQYF
DNA: TGTGCCAGCAGCCCCGGGACAGGTCTCTACGAGCAGTACTTC

V: TRBV7-8
D: -
J: TRBJ1-2
size: -
CDR3: CASSAGAQGYTF
DNA: TGTGCCAGCAGCGCCGGAGCTCAAGGCTACACCTTC

V: TRBV3-1/TRBV3-2
D: -
J: TRBJ1-2
size: once
CDR3: CASSQDMRGGYGYTF
DNA: TGTGCCAGCAGCCAAGACATGAGGGGGGGCTATGGCTACACCTTC

V: TRBV19
D: TRBD2
J: TRBJ2-3
size: -
CDR3: CASSTGPSFGSGGIQTDTQYF
DNA: TGTGCCAGTAGTACAGGTCCCAGCTTCGGTAGCGGGGGGATACAAACAGATACGCAGTATTTT

V: TRBV5-1
D: TRBD1
J: TRBJ1-2
size: -
CDR3: CASRFGTGIYGYTF
DNA: TGCGCCAGCAGGTTCGGGACAGGGATCTATGGCTACACCTTC

V: TRBV28
D: -
J: TRBJ1-6
size: -
CDR3: CASSSGVYDNSPLHF
DNA: TGTGCCAGCAGTTCGGGGGTTTATGATAATTCACCCCTCCACTTT

V: TRBV10-2
D: -
J: TRBJ1-2
size: -
CDR3: CASKPGEAHGYTF
DNA: TGCGCCAGCAAGCCGGGAGAGGCTCATGGCTACACCTTC

V: TRBV2
D: -
J: TRBJ1-5
size: -
CDR3: CASSPSLGAGGPQHF
DNA: TGTGCCAGCAGTCCGAGCCTGGGAGCCGGGGGGCCCCAGCATTTT

V: TRBV3-1/TRBV3-2
D: -
J: TRBJ2-2
size: -
CDR3: CASSQGPRELRTGELFF
DNA: TGTGCCAGCAGCCAAGGACCCCGGGAGCTTCGAACCGGGGAGCTGTTTTTT

V: TRBV4-1
D: -
J: TRBJ2-1
size: -
CDR3: CASSQDLTGVIDEQFF
DNA: TGCGCCAGCAGCCAAGATTTAACGGGAGTGATTGATGAGCAGTTCTTC

V: TRBV5-4
D: -
J: TRBJ2-2
size: -
CDR3: CASSLDQGLTGELFF
DNA: TGTGCCAGCAGCTTGGACCAGGGGCTCACCGGGGAGCTGTTTTTT

V: TRBV6-4
D: -
J: TRBJ2-2
size: once
CDR3: CASSDESRLGNTGELFF
DNA: TGTGCCAGCAGTGACGAGTCTCGCCTAGGTAACACCGGGGAGCTGTTTTTT

V: TRBV19
D: -
J: TRBJ1-4
size: -
CDR3: CASTPGLGQEKLFF
DNA: TGTGCCAGTACCCCAGGGTTGGGGCAGGAAAAACTGTTTTTT

V: TRBV19
D: TRBD1
J: TRBJ1-2
size: few
CDR3: CASSRWTGAPNYGYTF
DNA: TGTGCCAGTAGTAGGTGGACAGGGGCCCCTAACTATGGCTACACCTTC

V: TRBV7-9
D: -
J: TRBJ2-7
size: -
CDR3: CASSLHSDEQYF
DNA: TGTGCCAGCAGCTTACATTCAGACGAGCAGTACTTC

V: TRBV29-1
D: TRBD1
J: TRBJ1-2
size: -
CDR3: CSVYFQGGYGYTF
DNA: TGCAGCGTTTACTTCCAGGGGGGCTATGGCTACACCTTC

V: TRBV6-6
D: TRBD1
J: TRBJ2-2
size: -
CDR3: CASSSLGQGPGELFF
DNA: TGTGCCAGCAGTTCTCTCGGACAGGGGCCCGGGGAGCTGTTTTTT

V: TRBV9
D: -
J: TRBJ1-2
size: -
CDR3: CASSVVGRSYYGYTF
DNA: TGTGCCAGCAGCGTAGTTGGGAGGAGTTACTATGGCTACACCTTC

V: TRBV5-4
D: TRBD2
J: TRBJ2-7
size: -
CDR3: CASGGEDPYEQYF
DNA: TGTGCCAGCGGGGGGGAGGACCCCTACGAGCAGTACTTC

V: TRBV7-2
D: TRBD2
J: TRBJ2-1
size: -
CDR3: CASSLVGRTIAGSYNEQFF
DNA: TGTGCCAGCAGCTTAGTGGGCCGGACGATAGCGGGCTCCTACAATGAGCAGTTCTTC

V: TRBV5-1
D: TRBD1
J: TRBJ2-5
size: -
CDR3: CASSSTGTGGGETQYF
DNA: TGCGCCAGCAGCTCCACCGGGACAGGTGGTGGGGAGACCCAGTACTTC

V: TRBV29-1
D: TRBD1
J: TRBJ1-1
size: once
CDR3: CSACTRTGRSNTEAFF
DNA: TGCAGCGCGTGTACCCGGACAGGGAGATCGAACACTGAAGCTTTCTTT

V: TRBV28
D: TRBD1
J: TRBJ1-5
size: -
CDR3: CASSSRGRGNNQPQHF
DNA: TGTGCCAGCAGTTCTCGAGGCAGGGGGAACAATCAGCCCCAGCATTTT

V: TRBV5-1
D: TRBD1
J: TRBJ2-5
size: -
CDR3: CASSHNRGPGETQYF
DNA: TGCGCCAGCAGCCACAACAGGGGACCCGGGGAGACCCAGTACTTC

V: TRBV28
D: TRBD1
J: TRBJ1-6
size: once
CDR3: CASSFTGQGAGGVNSPLHF
DNA: TGTGCCAGCAGTTTTACGGGACAGGGGGCTGGAGGGGTAAATTCACCCCTCCACTTT

V: TRBV7-8
D: TRBD1
J: TRBJ1-5
size: -
CDR3: CASSLGTGNQPQHF
DNA: TGTGCCAGCAGCTTAGGGACAGGTAATCAGCCCCAGCATTTT

V: TRBV25-1
D: TRBD1
J: TRBJ1-4
size: -
CDR3: CASGGQAVRGTNEKLFF
DNA: TGTGCCAGCGGGGGACAGGCCGTTAGGGGAACTAATGAAAAACTGTTTTTT

V: TRBV19
D: -
J: TRBJ1-2
size: once
CDR3: CASSIPSRGIRYGYTF
DNA: TGTGCCAGTAGTATCCCCAGCAGGGGAATTCGGTATGGCTACACCTTC

V: TRBV18
D: -
J: TRBJ1-2
size: -
CDR3: CASSPFRDNRGYTF
DNA: TGTGCCAGCTCACCTTTCCGGGACAATCGTGGCTACACCTTC

V: TRBV19
D: -
J: TRBJ1-4
size: -
CDR3: CASSIDGGSANEKLFF
DNA: TGTGCCAGTAGTATAGATGGGGGGAGCGCGAATGAAAAACTGTTTTTT

V: TRBV13
D: -
J: TRBJ1-6
size: -
CDR3: CASSSGSSPLHF
DNA: TGTGCCAGCAGCTCGGGGAGTTCACCCCTCCACTTT

V: TRBV5-1
D: -
J: TRBJ1-1
size: -
CDR3: CASSSRTARGDTEAFF
DNA: TGCGCCAGCAGCTCGAGGACCGCGCGGGGGGACACTGAAGCTTTCTTT

V: TRBV6-4
D: -
J: TRBJ2-2
size: few
CDR3: CASSDLPDRRTGELFF
DNA: TGTGCCAGCAGCGACTTGCCCGACAGGCGCACCGGGGAGCTGTTTTTT

V: TRBV11-3
D: -
J: TRBJ1-1
size: -
CDR3: CASSFVHGQQTVNTEAFF
DNA: TGTGCCAGCAGCTTTGTCCACGGACAGCAGACGGTAAACACTGAAGCTTTCTTT

V: TRBV3-1/TRBV3-2
D: TRBD2
J: TRBJ2-7
size: -
CDR3: CASSHKSPLAGGGEQYF
DNA: TGTGCCAGCAGCCATAAGAGCCCCCTAGCGGGAGGTGGAGAGCAGTACTTC

V: TRBV30
D: -
J: TRBJ1-1
size: -
CDR3: CAWSPRGGVNTEAFF
DNA: TGTGCCTGGAGTCCCCGGGGGGGGGTGAACACTGAAGCTTTCTTT

V: TRBV6-2/TRBV6-3
D: -
J: TRBJ1-1
size: -
CDR3: CASSYSTRGSGNTEAFF
DNA: TGTGCCAGCAGTTACTCGACCCGGGGATCGGGGAACACTGAAGCTTTCTTT

V: TRBV10-3
D: TRBD1
J: TRBJ1-1
size: -
CDR3: CAIRGTAADTEAFF
DNA: TGTGCCATCAGGGGGACAGCAGCGGACACTGAAGCTTTCTTT

V: TRBV5-1
D: TRBD1
J: TRBJ2-1
size: -
CDR3: CASSLRGDRGDEQFF
DNA: TGCGCCAGCAGCTTGCGCGGGGACAGGGGCGATGAGCAGTTCTTC

V: TRBV6-5
D: -
J: TRBJ2-5
size: -
CDR3: CASGGETQYF
DNA: TGTGCCAGCGGAGGTGAGACCCAGTACTTC

V: TRBV7-9
D: -
J: TRBJ1-1
size: -
CDR3: CASSKTDSPGAEAFF
DNA: TGTGCCAGCAGCAAAACGGACAGCCCGGGCGCTGAAGCTTTCTTT

V: TRBV7-9
D: -
J: TRBJ1-3
size: once
CDR3: CASSRTEGGNTIYF
DNA: TGTGCCAGCAGCCGGACAGAGGGTGGAAACACCATATATTTT

V: TRBV7-3
D: -
J: TRBJ2-2
size: -
CDR3: CASSLWAVEGAPGGGELFF
DNA: TGTGCCAGCAGCTTATGGGCCGTGGAGGGGGCGCCGGGTGGCGGGGAGCTGTTTTTT

V: TRBV3-1/TRBV3-2
D: TRBD1
J: TRBJ1-5
size: many
CDR3: CASSQGTGTGDQPQHF
DNA: TGTGCCAGCAGCCAAGGGACCGGGACAGGCGATCAGCCCCAGCATTTT

V: TRBV13
D: TRBD2
J: TRBJ2-7
size: -
CDR3: CASNVGGRAMSGEQYF
DNA: TGTGCCAGCAACGTAGGAGGGAGGGCCATGTCGGGCGAGCAGTACTTC

V: TRBV7-9
D: TRBD1
J: TRBJ2-1
size: -
CDR3: CASSVGQGNEQFF
DNA: TGTGCCAGCAGCGTAGGACAGGGGAATGAGCAGTTCTTC

V: TRBV5-6
D: -
J: TRBJ2-5
size: -
CDR3: CASSLGGEETQYF
DNA: TGTGCCAGCAGCTTGGGGGGCGAGGAGACCCAGTACTTC

V: TRBV20-1
D: -
J: TRBJ1-2
size: -
CDR3: CSASTRAWNYGYTF
DNA: TGCAGTGCTAGTACCAGGGCCTGGAACTATGGCTACACCTTC

V: TRBV12-5
D: TRBD1
J: TRBJ2-1
size: -
CDR3: CASGQTGGSYNEQFF
DNA: TGTGCTAGTGGCCAAACAGGGGGATCCTACAATGAGCAGTTCTTC

V: TRBV24-1
D: -
J: TRBJ2-5
size: -
CDR3: CATSDFSVETQYF
DNA: TGTGCCACCAGTGATTTTTCCGTGGAGACCCAGTACTTC